The present entry profiles one TCR beta chain with its context. The sample comes from a study of T cells in localized non-small cell lung cancer. V was cut by 6 bases and J by 6 bases, with 20 bases left in between. Germline loops: CDR1 MNHGY, CDR2 SAAAGT. The CDR3 is 15 residues long. Method: immunoSEQ multiplex PCR; TCRdb's copy keeps in-frame clones and lacks some. The table lists approximately 2,300 clones, about 29% of them singletons. The input for sequencing was normal lung tissue next to the tumor, taken before any cancer treatment. The chain links TRBV6-8 to TRBJ1-1, with a tentative D call TRBD1 (5 bases). The origin of this receptor is a female donor older than 55 with stage I squamous cell lung carcinoma. As DNA, the CDR3 is TGTGCCAGCAGCCCCGGGGGGGTAAGAATCGCTGAAGCTTTCTTT. Translating gives CASSPGGVRIAEAFF.